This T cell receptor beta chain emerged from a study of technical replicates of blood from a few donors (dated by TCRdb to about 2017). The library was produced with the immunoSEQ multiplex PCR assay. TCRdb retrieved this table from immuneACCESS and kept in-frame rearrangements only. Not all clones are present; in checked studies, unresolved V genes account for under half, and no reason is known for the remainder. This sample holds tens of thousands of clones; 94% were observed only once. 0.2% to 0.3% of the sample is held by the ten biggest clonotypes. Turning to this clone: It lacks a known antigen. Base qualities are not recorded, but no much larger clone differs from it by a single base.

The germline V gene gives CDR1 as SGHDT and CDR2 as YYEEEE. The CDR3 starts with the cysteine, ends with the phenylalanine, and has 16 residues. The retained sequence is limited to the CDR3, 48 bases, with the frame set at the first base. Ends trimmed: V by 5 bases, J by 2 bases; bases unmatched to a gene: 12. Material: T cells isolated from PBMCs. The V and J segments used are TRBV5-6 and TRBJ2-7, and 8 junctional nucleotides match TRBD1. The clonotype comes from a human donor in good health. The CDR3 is CASRNKRTGSTYEQYF. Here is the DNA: TGTGCCAGCAGAAACAAGCGGACAGGGTCGACCTACGAGCAGTACTTC. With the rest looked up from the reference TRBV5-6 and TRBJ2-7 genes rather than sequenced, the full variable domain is DAGVTQSPTHLIKTRGQQVTLRCSPKSGHDTVSWYQQALGQGPQFIFQYYEEEERQRGNFPDRFSGHQFPNYSSELNVNALLLGDSALYLCASRNKRTGSTYEQYFGPGTRLTVT.